The source of this TCR beta chain is a study of T-cell memory formation after mild COVID-19. The wider study: The TCR clusters were mostly specific to one donor.

A word on this clonotype: Its cognate antigen is unknown.

Overall study findings and caveats: Clones contracting over day 15 to 85 were CD4/CD8 balanced, with later expanders leaning CD4+. The authors did not confirm SARS-CoV-2 specificity of second-wave clones peaking day 37.

This CDR3 contains 12 residues. Germline V gene data show CDR1 as MNHEY and CDR2 as SVGAGI. Between the trimmed V and J ends, which lost 6 bases and 10 bases, there was a span of 15 bases. TCRalpha and TCRbeta libraries used 5'RACE with constant-segment primers and UMIs. MiXCR, run by TCRdb on the 5' RACE reads, gives a single entry per CDR3 protein. The data hold about 400,000 distinct CDR3 sequences, with more than 20% observed a single time. This rearrangement joins TRBV6-5 to TRBJ1-2; unclear D gene. What was sequenced was PBMCs or a T cell subset sorted from them (not recorded which). The origin of this receptor is an adult woman who had mild COVID-19 (a few samples of this study predate the infection). Cell type and time point are not known. The CDR3: CASRTGERVYTF. CDR3 in DNA: TGTGCCAGCAGGACGGGAGAGCGAGTCTACACCTTC.